One and the same sample provided the 19 T cell receptor beta chains below, sequenced in a study of T cell changes during pregnancy in multiple sclerosis. Some clones are missing from TCRdb's copy, which holds only in-frame ones; the method was immunoSEQ multiplex PCR. Found here are some 80,000 clones, 85% to 95% of them singletons; the top ten hold roughly 0.14%. Specimen: CD4+ T cells from peripheral blood mononuclear cells, collected after pregnancy. These receptors came from a female donor with multiple sclerosis, enrolled in a pregnancy study.

This chain uses TRBV9 with TRBJ2-2; TRBD2 agrees at 9 bases. Germline V gives CDR1 SGDLS, CDR2 YYNGEE. V was clipped by 1 base and J by 5 bases; unmatched bases: 15. The CDR3 runs 19 residues. This chain's CDR3 is CASSVTAGGPLTLTGELFF. CDR3 DNA: TGTGCCAGCAGCGTAACGGCGGGAGGGCCGTTGACTCTTACCGGGGAGCTGTTTTTT.

The chain links TRBV30 to TRBJ2-1, with D perhaps matching TRBD1 (6 bases). The CDR3 loop spans 16 amino acids. The V gene lost 4 bases and the J gene lost 6 bases, with 22 bases spanning the gap. The germline gives CDR1 GTSNPN, CDR2 SVGIG (reference sequence). CDR3 DNA sequence: TGTGCCTGGACTCTACCGGGACACCGAGGGCGCAATGAGCAGTTCTTC. As protein: CAWTLPGHRGRNEQFF.

The chain uses TRBV9 and TRBJ2-1; 10 bases agree with TRBD2. This CDR3 has 18 residues. Unmatched junction bases numbered 9, after V lost 0 bases and J lost 3 bases. Germline V gene lookup returns CDR1 SGDLS and CDR2 YYNGEE. The CDR3 sequence: CASSVGASGSGGYNEQFF. In DNA form, the CDR3 reads TGTGCCAGCAGCGTAGGGGCTAGCGGGAGTGGGGGCTACAATGAGCAGTTCTTC.

V usage is TRBV14 and J usage is TRBJ2-1; perhaps TRBD2 as D (6 bases). Trimming took off 0 bases at V and 2 bases at J, with 11 bases between the two ends. Germline-derived CDR1 and CDR2 are SGHDN and FVKESK. The CDR3 has 16 amino acids. Here the CDR3 reads CASSQDGRTTYNEQFF. The DNA for the CDR3 is TGTGCCAGCAGCCAAGATGGCCGGACTACCTACAATGAGCAGTTCTTC.

In its sample, this clone was seen once. V is TRBV12-2 and J is TRBJ2-5; the D call TRBD2 from the table was never checked on the DNA. TRBV12-2 is flagged as a pseudogene. The CDR3 runs 11 residues. DNA for the CDR3: TGTGCAAGTCGCTTGGAGGAGACCCAGTACTTC. Translation gives CASRLEETQYF.

The chain recombines TRBV7-2 with TRBJ1-1, with 9 bases that match TRBD1. The CDR3 has 14 residues. Looked up from germline, CDR1 is SGHTA and CDR2 is FQGNSA. The V gene end was trimmed by 3 bases and the J gene end by 1 base; junction bases not matched to a gene: 0. The CDR3 reads CASSLGQGNTEAFF. In nucleotides, the CDR3 is TGTGCCAGCAGCTTGGGACAGGGGAACACTGAAGCTTTCTTT.

CDR3 region: CASSLAATNEKLFF. The CDR3 coding sequence is TGTGCCAGCAGTTTGGCTGCAACTAATGAAAAACTGTTTTTT. The rearrangement links TRBV28 to TRBJ1-4; D remains ambiguous. V was shortened by 3 bases and J by 0 bases, with 5 bases between the two germline ends. The CDR3 covers 14 residues. CDR1 is MDHEN and CDR2 is SYDVKM in the germline V gene.

The chain recombines TRBV15 with TRBJ2-1, with D perhaps TRBD1 (8 bases). This CDR3 region has 13 residues. Germline CDR1 LNHNV, CDR2 YYDKDF (reference sequence). Trimming pared 7 bases from V and 7 bases from J, leaving 14 bases between. CDR3 amino acids: CATKQGGSNEQFF. The CDR3 region has the DNA TGTGCCACCAAACAGGGGGGGTCAAATGAGCAGTTCTTC.

The rearrangement joins TRBV7-8 to TRBJ2-1, with 13 bases matching TRBD2. The germline CDR1 and CDR2 sequences are SGHVS and FQNEAQ. Trimming took 3 bases from V and 11 from J; bases not matched to a gene: 7. CDR3 length: 15 amino acids. The CDR3 here is CASSFGTSGTKKQFF. The CDR3 DNA sequence: TGTGCCAGCAGCTTCGGGACTAGCGGGACGAAGAAGCAGTTCTTC.

V usage is TRBV5-5 and J usage is TRBJ2-1, with TRBD1 as a possible D gene (6 bases). V was pared by 0 bases and J by 9 bases, with 13 bases between. CDR3 length: 14 amino acids. The V gene's germline CDR1 is SGHKS and CDR2 YYEKEE (reference sequence). This chain's CDR3 is CASSLESGVGEQFF. The DNA for the CDR3 is TGTGCCAGCAGCTTGGAGTCAGGGGTTGGTGAGCAGTTCTTC.

The chain carries TRBV5-1 and TRBJ1-5, with 8 bases lining up with TRBD1. This CDR3 has 15 residues. CDR1 is SGHRS and CDR2 is YFSETQ in the germline V gene. Trimming removed 0 bases from V and 7 bases from J; junction bases left unmatched: 6. The CDR3 nucleotides are TGCGCCAGCAGCTTGGCAGGGGGCCTAGGACAGCCCCAGCATTTT. Its protein is CASSLAGGLGQPQHF.

This chain joins TRBV5-5 and TRBJ2-5; 9 bases fit TRBD1. The J segment lost 5 bases and the V segment lost 3 bases, leaving 5 bases of the junction unmatched. Germline values: CDR1 SGHKS, CDR2 YYEKEE (reference sequence). This CDR3 has 14 amino acids. The CDR3 sequence: CASSWTGDSETQYF. In nucleotides, the CDR3 is TGTGCCAGCAGCTGGACAGGGGATTCGGAGACCCAGTACTTC. Looking up the rest from reference TRBV5-5 and TRBJ2-5 gives the full variable domain: DAGVTQSPTHLIKTRGQQVTLRCSPISGHKSVSWYQQVLGQGPQFIFQYYEKEERGRGNFPDRFSARQFPNYSSELNVNALLLGDSALYLCASSWTGDSETQYFGPGTRLLVL.

This chain uses TRBV28 with TRBJ2-7; 8 positions agree with TRBD2. In germline, CDR1 is MDHEN, CDR2 SYDVKM. V shed 6 bases, J shed 1 base, and the junction held 11 bases outside the gene matches. The CDR3 has 16 residues. CDR3 region: CASSLRSLAGSYEQYF. CDR3 nucleotide sequence: TGTGCCAGCAGCTTGAGGTCGCTAGCGGGTTCCTACGAGCAGTACTTC.

The CDR3 protein is CASSPTVRGPEAFF. CDR3 in DNA: TGCGCCAGCAGCCCGACAGTCAGAGGCCCTGAAGCTTTCTTT. The chain uses TRBV5-1 and TRBJ1-1; tentatively, D is TRBD1 (5 bases). The V gene's germline CDR1 is SGHRS and CDR2 YFSETQ. Trimming took 4 bases from V and 6 from J, leaving 16 bases between them. This CDR3 region has 14 residues.

The chain uses TRBV9 and TRBJ2-7; tentative D call: TRBD2 (6 bases). Germline V gene lookup returns CDR1 SGDLS and CDR2 YYNGEE. V lost 1 base to trimming and J lost 2 bases, with 10 bases between them. The CDR3 covers 14 residues. CDR3 coding DNA: TGTGCCAGCAGCGTACTGGCGGGGCCCTACGAGCAGTACTTC. Its protein product is CASSVLAGPYEQYF.

The gene calls are TRBV6-4 and TRBJ1-1, with D possibly being TRBD1 (5 bases). This CDR3 spans 13 amino acids. The V gene lost 3 bases and the J gene lost 5 bases, with 10 bases spanning the gap. Per the germline V gene, CDR1 is MRHNA and CDR2 is SNTAGT. The DNA of the CDR3 is TGTGCCAGCAGTGAGGGAAGGGGAACTGAAGCTTTCTTT. Its translation: CASSEGRGTEAFF.

The count of this clone is one. This chain joins TRBV14 and TRBJ2-7, with D maybe TRBD2 (6 bases). Trimming pared 4 bases from V and 5 bases from J, leaving 15 bases between. The CDR3 covers 14 residues. The V gene's germline CDR1 is SGHDN and CDR2 FVKESK. The chain's CDR3 is CASSLRDSVHEQYF. CDR3 DNA: TGTGCCAGCAGCCTTCGGGACTCAGTCCACGAGCAGTACTTC.

The chain uses TRBV10-3 and TRBJ1-1; no clear D gene. Germline V gene sequence: CDR1 ENHRY, CDR2 SYGVKD. Trimming left V 4 bases short and J 1 base short, with 13 bases between. There are 15 residues in the CDR3. The CDR3 nucleotides are TGTGCCATCAGTGGTGGTGGCCCCTCGAACACTGAAGCTTTCTTT. It is translated as CAISGGGPSNTEAFF.

V and J are TRBV29-1 and TRBJ1-2; the match to TRBD1 covers 9 bases. This CDR3 comprises 13 residues. V trimming: 4 bases; J trimming: 7 bases; junction bases outside the gene matches: 7. From germline, CDR1 is SQVTM and CDR2 ANQGSEA. The CDR3 DNA reads as TGCAGCGTTGCAAGGGGGACAGGGTCTGGCTACACCTTC. Translation gives CSVARGTGSGYTF.